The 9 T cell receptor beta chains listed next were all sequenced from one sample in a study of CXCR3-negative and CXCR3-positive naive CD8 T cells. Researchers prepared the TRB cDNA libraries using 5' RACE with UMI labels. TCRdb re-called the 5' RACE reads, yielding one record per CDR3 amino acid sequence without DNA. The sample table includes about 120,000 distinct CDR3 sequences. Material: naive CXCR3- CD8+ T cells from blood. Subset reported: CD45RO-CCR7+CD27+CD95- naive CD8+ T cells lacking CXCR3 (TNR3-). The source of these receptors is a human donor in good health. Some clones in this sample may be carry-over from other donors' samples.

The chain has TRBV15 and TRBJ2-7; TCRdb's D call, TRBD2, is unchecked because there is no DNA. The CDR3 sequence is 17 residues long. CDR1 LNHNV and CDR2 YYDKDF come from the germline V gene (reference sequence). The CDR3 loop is CATSRAGLAGRLDEQYF.

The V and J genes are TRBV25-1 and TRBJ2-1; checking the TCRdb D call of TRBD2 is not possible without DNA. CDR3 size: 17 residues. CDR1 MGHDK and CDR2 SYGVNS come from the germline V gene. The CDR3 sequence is CASSDRQGAGGPNEQFF. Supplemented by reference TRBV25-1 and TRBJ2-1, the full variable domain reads EADIYQTPRYLVIGTGKKITLECSQTMGHDKMYWYQQDPGMELHLIHYSYGVNSTEKGDLSSESTVSRIRTEHFPLTLESARPSHTSQYLCASSDRQGAGGPNEQFFGPGTRLTVL.

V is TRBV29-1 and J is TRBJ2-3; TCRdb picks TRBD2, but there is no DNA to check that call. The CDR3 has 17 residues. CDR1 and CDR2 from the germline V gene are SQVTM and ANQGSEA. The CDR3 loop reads CSVERPGGAYSTDTQYF.

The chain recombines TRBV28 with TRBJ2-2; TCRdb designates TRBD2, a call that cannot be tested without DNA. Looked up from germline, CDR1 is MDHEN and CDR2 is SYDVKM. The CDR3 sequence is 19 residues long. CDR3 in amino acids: CASSLTTGTSGRAAGELFF.

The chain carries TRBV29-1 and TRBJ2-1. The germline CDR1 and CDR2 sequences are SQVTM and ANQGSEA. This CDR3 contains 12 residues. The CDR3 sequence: CSVVDTYNEQLF.

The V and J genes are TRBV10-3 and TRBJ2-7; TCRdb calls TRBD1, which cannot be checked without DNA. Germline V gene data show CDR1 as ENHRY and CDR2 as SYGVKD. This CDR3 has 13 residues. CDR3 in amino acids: CAISETGGYEQYF.

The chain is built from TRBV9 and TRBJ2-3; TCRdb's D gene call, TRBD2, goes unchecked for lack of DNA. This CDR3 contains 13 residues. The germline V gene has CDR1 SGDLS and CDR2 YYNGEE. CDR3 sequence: CASRSTGGDTQYF.

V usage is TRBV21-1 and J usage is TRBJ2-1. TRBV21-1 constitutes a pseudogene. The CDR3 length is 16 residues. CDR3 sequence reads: CASSKARHLFDNEQFF.

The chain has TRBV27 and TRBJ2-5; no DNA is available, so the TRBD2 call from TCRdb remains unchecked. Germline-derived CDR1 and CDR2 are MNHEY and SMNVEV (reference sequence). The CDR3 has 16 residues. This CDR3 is CASSSGLAAPEETQYF.